These 20 T cell receptor beta chains were all obtained from the same sample, sequenced in a study of OX40 agonist ivuxolimab in advanced cancers. The method was immunoSEQ multiplex PCR; TCRdb's version includes in-frame clones alone and lacks a portion of them. Of about 64,000 clones listed, roughly 82% are singletons. The source was CD4+ or CD8+ T cells sorted from blood, collected in a trial of the OX40 agonist ivuxolimab. These receptors were collected from an adult with an advanced solid tumor such as melanoma, head and neck, liver or kidney cancer.

The chain links TRBV5-4 to TRBJ1-4; 8 nucleotides agree with TRBD1. The CDR3 contains 14 residues. Germline V gives CDR1 SGHNT, CDR2 YYREEE (reference sequence). J gave up 6 bases and V 4 bases, and 5 bases lay outside the gene matches. CDR3 residues: CASSPGQEHEKLFF. In DNA, the CDR3 is TGTGCCAGCAGCCCGGGACAGGAGCATGAAAAACTGTTTTTT.

The chain recombines TRBV7-2 with TRBJ1-2, with D hard to call. Between the trimmed V and J ends, which lost 5 bases and 4 bases, there was a span of 11 bases. Germline V gene data show CDR1 as SGHTA and CDR2 as FQGNSA. The CDR3 runs 13 residues. Here the CDR3 reads CASSPRTAYGYTF. The CDR3 DNA follows: TGTGCCAGCAGCCCAAGGACGGCCTATGGCTACACCTTC.

The chain carries TRBV29-1 and TRBJ2-5; D is unresolved. Germline V lookup: CDR1 SQVTM, CDR2 ANQGSEA. Trimming left V 5 bases short and J 5 bases short, with 9 bases between. The CDR3 is 11 amino acids. CDR3: CSVLGLETQYF. CDR3 sequence (DNA): TGCAGCGTTTTAGGGTTGGAGACCCAGTACTTC.

The chain employs TRBV10-3 and TRBJ2-3; D may match TRBD1 or TRBD2 (5 bases each). V was clipped by 8 bases and J by 0 bases, with 15 bases between them. Germline V gives CDR1 ENHRY, CDR2 SYGVKD. There are 15 residues in the CDR3. CDR3 loop: CAIRWGTLSTDTQYF. As DNA, the CDR3 is TGTGCCATCCGATGGGGGACCCTTAGCACAGATACGCAGTATTTT.

The chain couples TRBV4-3 to TRBJ2-7; TRBD2 aligns across 7 bases. Germline lookup yields CDR1 LGHNA and CDR2 YSLEER. The length of the CDR3 is 16 residues. Unmatched junction bases numbered 15, after V lost 4 bases and J lost 6 bases. CDR3 residues: CASSPLGGGQVREQYF. The CDR3 bases are TGCGCCAGCAGCCCCCTCGGGGGAGGGCAAGTGCGCGAGCAGTACTTC.

The rearrangement links TRBV15 to TRBJ2-3; D not resolved. V was clipped by 3 bases and J by 2 bases, with 15 bases between them. Germline V CDR1 and CDR2: LNHNV, YYDKDF (reference sequence). The CDR3 loop spans 16 amino acids. CDR3 region: CATSRLTTSYTDTQYF. CDR3 nucleotides: TGTGCCACCAGCAGGTTGACGACCTCCTACACAGATACGCAGTATTTT. The full variable domain, completed using reference TRBV15 and TRBJ2-3, is DAMVIQNPRYQVTQFGKPVTLSCSQTLNHNVMYWYQQKSSQAPKLLFHYYDKDFNNEADTPDNFQSRRPNTSFCFLDIRSPGLGDTAMYLCATSRLTTSYTDTQYFGPGTRLTVL.

The chain is built from TRBV19 and TRBJ2-3, with 14 bases that match TRBD2. Germline loops: CDR1 LNHDA, CDR2 SQIVND (reference sequence). Germline trimming cut 3 bases from V and 6 bases from J; bases unmatched to any gene: 8. The CDR3 consists of 17 residues. CDR3: CASSMGTSGGPLDTQYF. CDR3 bases: TGTGCCAGTAGTATGGGGACTAGCGGGGGCCCTTTGGATACGCAGTATTTT.

The chain combines TRBV5-4 with TRBJ2-3; 7 bases line up with TRBD2. The germline CDR1 and CDR2 sequences are SGHNT and YYREEE (reference sequence). This CDR3 spans 15 amino acids. V dropped 4 bases and J dropped 0; count of bases not matched to a gene: 5. The CDR3 region has the DNA TGTGCCAGCAGCCCCTCAGCGGGAAGCACAGATACGCAGTATTTT. Amino acid sequence: CASSPSAGSTDTQYF.

The CDR3 region is CASSESRGGKNIQYF. DNA of the CDR3: TGTGCCAGCAGTGAATCGAGGGGCGGCAAAAACATTCAGTACTTC. The chain uses TRBV25-1 and TRBJ2-4; D may be TRBD1 or TRBD2 (5 bases each). CDR3 length: 15 amino acids. Germline lookup yields CDR1 MGHDK and CDR2 SYGVNS. The V end was cut by 1 base, the J end by 3 bases, with 10 bases between.

The rearrangement joins TRBV11-2 to TRBJ2-2, with D unresolved. The CDR3 spans 15 residues. Germline V lookup: CDR1 SGHAT, CDR2 FQNNGV. With 1 base removed from V and 1 base from J, the gap between germline ends came to 7 bases. CDR3 sequence reads: CASSLAPGNTGELFF. The CDR3 bases are TGTGCCAGCAGCTTAGCTCCCGGGAACACCGGGGAGCTGTTTTTT.

The chain has TRBV19 and TRBJ1-5; D is possibly TRBD1 (5 bases). Germline CDR1 is LNHDA and CDR2 is SQIVND (reference sequence). V dropped 0 bases and J dropped 1 base, with 16 bases sitting between them. The CDR3 runs to 18 residues. DNA of the CDR3: TGTGCCAGTAGTATAGACCGGGGACGGTCTCTCAGCAATCAGCCCCAGCATTTT. This encodes CASSIDRGRSLSNQPQHF.

This clone was counted once. This sequence joins TRBV4-3 and TRBJ2-1; D call uncertain. Trimming removed 4 bases from V and 5 bases from J, with 18 bases in between. The CDR3 totals 16 residues. Germline loops: CDR1 LGHNA, CDR2 YSLEER. In DNA, the CDR3 is TGCGCCAGCAGCCTTTTGAGCCTTACCCAAAACAATGAGCAGTTCTTC. Translation: CASSLLSLTQNNEQFF.

This rearrangement joins TRBV7-3 to TRBJ1-6, with 8 bases fitting TRBD1. Germline-derived CDR1 and CDR2 are SGHTA and FQGTGA. The CDR3 covers 13 residues. V was pared by 8 bases and J by 7 bases, with 4 bases of the junction left unmatched. This CDR3 reads CASGQGANSPLHF. Here the CDR3 DNA reads TGTGCCAGCGGCCAGGGGGCCAATTCACCCCTCCACTTT.

In this sample, this clone turned up a few times. This chain links TRBV7-3 with TRBJ2-1; 11 nucleotides align to TRBD2. V gave up 8 bases and J gave up 7 bases; unmatched junction bases: 7. The CDR3 is 14 amino acids. The germline CDR1 and CDR2 sequences are SGHTA and FQGTGA. The DNA for the CDR3 is TGTGCCAGCGGGCTAGCGGGAGGTAGGAATGAGCAGTTCTTC. Translation gives CASGLAGGRNEQFF.

Here the CDR3 reads CATSRGFGNTEAFF. In DNA, the CDR3 is TGTGCCACCAGCAGAGGGTTTGGGAACACTGAAGCTTTCTTT. The genes are TRBV15 and TRBJ1-1; D is undetermined. CDR3 length: 14 residues. Germline V lookup: CDR1 LNHNV, CDR2 YYDKDF (reference sequence). V lost 1 base to trimming and J lost 1 base, with 7 bases between them.

The chain recombines TRBV5-1 with TRBJ2-4, with D uncertain. CDR1 and CDR2 (germline): SGHRS, YFSETQ. V gave up 5 bases and J gave up 3 bases, with 3 bases separating them. The CDR3 is made up of 11 amino acids. CDR3 DNA sequence: TGCGCCAGCAGGTACAAAAACATTCAGTACTTC. It codes for CASRYKNIQYF. Supplemented by reference TRBV5-1 and TRBJ2-4, the full variable domain reads KAGVTQTPRYLIKTRGQQVTLSCSPISGHRSVSWYQQTPGQGLQFLFEYFSETQRNKGNFPGRFSGRQFSNSRSEMNVSTLELGDSALYLCASRYKNIQYFGAGTRLSVL.

The genes are TRBV18 and TRBJ1-1; 7 bases line up with TRBD1. This CDR3 spans 16 amino acids. Germline CDR1 and CDR2: KGHSH and LQKENI. J gave up 3 bases and V 4 bases, and 11 bases lay outside the gene matches. The CDR3 protein is CASSLALQGFDTEAFF. Here the CDR3 DNA reads TGTGCCAGCTCACTAGCCCTACAGGGGTTCGACACTGAAGCTTTCTTT.

The rearrangement uses TRBV9 and TRBJ2-7; weak D call: TRBD2 (6 bases). The CDR3 contains 14 residues. Germline CDR1 is SGDLS and CDR2 is YYNGEE. V was pared by 0 bases and J by 5 bases, with 12 bases between. As DNA, the CDR3 is TGTGCCAGCAGCGTAGGAGCTAGCGCAGACGAGCAGTACTTC. This translates into CASSVGASADEQYF.

The chain combines TRBV7-3 with TRBJ2-7, with 8 bases lining up with TRBD2. The CDR3 is 18 amino acids. J gave up 7 bases and V 5 bases, and 22 bases lay outside the gene matches. The V gene's germline CDR1 is SGHTA and CDR2 FQGTGA. In nucleotides, the CDR3 is TGTGCCAGCAGCCGCAGTCATGGGACTAGGGTCCTCCAGTGGGAGCAGTACTTC. As protein: CASSRSHGTRVLQWEQYF.

V gene TRBV5-1 combines with J gene TRBJ2-2, with D hard to call. CDR3 size: 15 residues. V lost 0 bases and J lost 0, with 6 bases in between. CDR1 is SGHRS, CDR2 YFSETQ, per germline. CDR3 residues: CASSLDSSNTGELFF. CDR3 DNA: TGCGCCAGCAGCTTGGACAGTTCGAACACCGGGGAGCTGTTTTTT.